The 19 T cell receptor beta chains below come from one sample, sequenced in a study of blood T cell repertoires in COVID-19. The table came from immunoSEQ multiplex PCR; TCRdb's copy has only in-frame clones and leaves some out. The table shows 32,000 or so clones, with just over 85% occurring only once. The sample was peripheral blood. The source of these receptors is a human donor in a cohort sampled during active COVID-19.

This chain links TRBV6-5 with TRBJ2-3, with 8 nucleotides matching TRBD1. Germline CDR1 and CDR2: MNHEY and SVGAGI. The junction had 4 bases not matched to a gene; V was cut back by 0 bases and J by 5 bases. The CDR3 contains 15 residues. CDR3 coding DNA: TGTGCCAGCAGTTACTCGTCAGGGGGCAGAGATACGCAGTATTTT. Its translation is CASSYSSGGRDTQYF.

V gene TRBV6-5 combines with J gene TRBJ1-5; perhaps TRBD1 as D (6 bases). The CDR3 is 13 residues long. In germline, CDR1 is MNHEY, CDR2 SVGAGI. V gave up 6 bases and J gave up 5 bases, with 11 bases separating them. Written as DNA, the CDR3 is TGTGCCAGCAGAGGGACACTCGATCAGCCCCAGCATTTT. It codes for CASRGTLDQPQHF.

The chain is built from TRBV9 and TRBJ2-2, with 7 bases identical to TRBD2. This CDR3 has 17 amino acids. V was pared by 0 bases and J by 4 bases, with 9 bases of the junction left unmatched. CDR1 is SGDLS, CDR2 YYNGEE, per germline. The CDR3 DNA sequence: TGTGCCAGCAGCGTAGAAGAGGAGGGGAGGGCCACCGGGGAGCTGTTTTTT. It encodes CASSVEEEGRATGELFF.

This chain uses TRBV7-8 with TRBJ2-1; 12 positions agree with TRBD2. The CDR3 contains 16 residues. J was trimmed by 7 bases and V by 4 bases; bases with no gene match: 8. Germline V lookup: CDR1 SGHVS, CDR2 FQNEAQ. CDR3 sequence reads: CASSSPLAGGPNEQFF. The CDR3 bases are TGTGCCAGCAGCTCCCCCCTAGCGGGGGGGCCGAATGAGCAGTTCTTC.

This clone was recorded only once. The chain combines TRBV7-8 with TRBJ1-3, with D possibly matching TRBD1 (6 bases). CDR3 size: 11 residues. Germline CDR1 and CDR2: SGHVS and FQNEAQ. Between the trimmed V and J ends, which lost 9 bases and 8 bases, there was a span of 11 bases. The CDR3 loop is CASMQGYTIYF. CDR3 coding DNA: TGTGCCAGTATGCAGGGGTACACCATATATTTT.

The chain couples TRBV24-1 to TRBJ2-3; TRBD1 aligns across 9 bases. CDR1 is KGHDR, CDR2 SFDVKD, per germline. V was clipped by 4 bases and J by 2 bases; unmatched bases: 6. This CDR3 is 16 amino acids long. In DNA, the CDR3 is TGTGCCACCAGTGAAGGAGGACAGGGGTCCACAGATACGCAGTATTTT. Amino acids: CATSEGGQGSTDTQYF.

The chain links TRBV9 to TRBJ2-1; D is unclear. Between the trimmed V and J ends, which lost 0 bases and 5 bases, there was a span of 9 bases. The length of the CDR3 is 14 residues. In germline, CDR1 is SGDLS, CDR2 YYNGEE. CDR3 amino acids: CASSVVEQNNEQFF. CDR3 coding DNA: TGTGCCAGCAGCGTAGTGGAACAGAACAATGAGCAGTTCTTC.

The chain uses TRBV5-1 and TRBJ2-3; 10 nucleotides align to TRBD2. The CDR3 consists of 15 residues. Germline loops: CDR1 SGHRS, CDR2 YFSETQ. Losses at the gene ends were 4 bases for V and 2 bases for J; bases not matched to a gene: 4. CDR3 loop: CASSTGLAVTDTQYF. The CDR3 nucleotides are TGCGCCAGCAGCACCGGACTAGCGGTCACAGATACGCAGTATTTT.

The CDR3: CASSFYRSSYEQYF. In nucleotides, the CDR3 is TGTGCCAGCAGCTTTTACAGGTCCTCCTACGAGCAGTACTTC. The V gene is TRBV7-2, the J gene TRBJ2-7; TRBD1 might be the D (5 bases). CDR3 size: 14 residues. The V and J ends lost 3 bases and 0 bases respectively, with 9 bases between them. Per the germline V gene, CDR1 is SGHTA and CDR2 is FQGNSA. The complete variable domain, with remaining parts taken from reference TRBV7-2 and TRBJ2-7, reads GAGVSQSPSNKVTEKGKDVELRCDPISGHTALYWYRQSLGQGLEFLIYFQGNSAPDKSGLPSDRFSAERTGGSVSTLTIQRTQQEDSAVYLCASSFYRSSYEQYFGPGTRLTVT.

V is TRBV9 and J is TRBJ1-3; 7 bases map to TRBD1. The CDR3 covers 19 residues. Per the germline V gene, CDR1 is SGDLS and CDR2 is YYNGEE. The ends lost 3 bases at V and 0 bases at J; junction bases unmatched: 15. As DNA, the CDR3 is TGTGCCAGCAGCGCCTCCGGGACAGAAGCCTTATACTCTGGAAACACCATATATTTT. Translation gives CASSASGTEALYSGNTIYF.

The genes are TRBV4-1 and TRBJ2-3; tentatively, D is TRBD2 (7 bases). The V end was cut by 1 base, the J end by 1 base, with 15 bases between. The V gene's germline CDR1 is MGHRA and CDR2 YSYEKL. CDR3 length equals 17 residues. CDR3 nucleotides: TGCGCCAGCAGCCAAGGGTGGGGGGGGCCTGGCACAGATACGCAGTATTTT. It translates to CASSQGWGGPGTDTQYF.

The chain is built from TRBV28 and TRBJ2-3; possibly TRBD1 for D (5 bases). The CDR3 is 12 residues long. Germline loops: CDR1 MDHEN, CDR2 SYDVKM. Trimming removed 6 bases from V and 11 bases from J, with 15 bases in between. DNA of the CDR3: TGTGCCAGCAGCACCTCAGGGTTGTGGCAGTATTTT. Amino acid sequence: CASSTSGLWQYF. Combining the CDR3 with reference TRBV28 and TRBJ2-3 gives the whole variable domain DVKVTQSSRYLVKRTGEKVFLECVQDMDHENMFWYRQDPGLGLRLIYFSYDVKMKEKGDIPEGYSVSREKKERFSLILESASTNQTSMYLCASSTSGLWQYFGPGTRLTVL.

This sequence joins TRBV14 and TRBJ1-2; 8 bases match TRBD1. CDR1 SGHDN and CDR2 FVKESK come from the germline V gene. V gave up 2 bases and J gave up 4 bases; unmatched junction bases: 12. This CDR3 is built from 17 residues. CDR3 residues: CASSQPFGRDRSYGYTF. CDR3 bases: TGTGCCAGCAGCCAACCTTTCGGACGGGACAGGAGCTATGGCTACACCTTC.

V gene TRBV18 combines with J gene TRBJ1-6, with a possible D match to TRBD1 (5 bases). In germline, CDR1 is KGHSH, CDR2 LQKENI. The CDR3 totals 15 residues. V shed 6 bases and J shed 10 bases, with 19 bases lying between them. Here the CDR3 DNA reads TGTGCCAGCTCCCCGGGAGGGGAACGTGGATCACCCCTCCACTTT. It is translated as CASSPGGERGSPLHF.

This clone has only one observation. V is TRBV10-3 and J is TRBJ1-2, with TRBD1 as a possible D gene (5 bases). This CDR3 is 12 amino acids long. Trimming left V 3 bases short and J 7 bases short, with 9 bases between. CDR1 is ENHRY, CDR2 SYGVKD, per germline. CDR3 protein: CAISDFRAGYTF. The DNA for the CDR3 is TGTGCCATCAGTGACTTCAGGGCTGGCTACACCTTC.

This clone was recorded a few times. The chain carries TRBV7-6 and TRBJ2-7; perhaps TRBD2 as D (6 bases). Per the germline V gene, CDR1 is SGHVS and CDR2 is FNYEAQ. This CDR3 is 15 amino acids long. Trimming took 0 bases from V and 1 from J, leaving 10 bases between them. The CDR3 DNA follows: TGTGCCAGCAGCTTAGCGACGGAGGGATCCTACGAGCAGTACTTC. It specifies CASSLATEGSYEQYF. The variable domain in full, with the rest retrieved from reference TRBV7-6 and TRBJ2-7, is GAGVSQSPRYKVTKRGQDVALRCDPISGHVSLYWYRQALGQGPEFLTYFNYEAQQDKSGLPNDRFSAERPEGSISTLTIQRTEQRDSAMYRCASSLATEGSYEQYFGPGTRLTVT.

The chain combines TRBV5-1 with TRBJ2-5, with D perhaps matching TRBD1 (5 bases). CDR1 and CDR2 from the germline V gene are SGHRS and YFSETQ. Trimming pared 3 bases from V and 9 bases from J, leaving 9 bases between. The CDR3 consists of 11 residues. CDR3 bases: TGCGCCAGCAGCTCAGAAGGGGCCCAGTACTTC. It yields the protein CASSSEGAQYF.

V and J are TRBV5-6 and TRBJ1-1, with TRBD1 as a possible D gene (5 bases). The CDR3 spans 13 residues. CDR1 is SGHDT, CDR2 YYEEEE, per germline. V was cut by 0 bases and J by 5 bases, with 8 bases left in between. The CDR3 is CASSLGGGTEAFF. The CDR3 nucleotides read TGTGCCAGCAGCTTGGGTGGGGGGACTGAAGCTTTCTTT.

The table lists this clone with a count of one. The rearrangement joins TRBV7-8 to TRBJ2-7; 7 bases are a match to TRBD1. Germline values: CDR1 SGHVS, CDR2 FQNEAQ. CDR3 size: 14 residues. Trimming removed 5 bases from V and 2 bases from J; junction bases left unmatched: 6. As DNA, the CDR3 is TGTGCCAGCAGCCCTAAGGGGACAGCCTACGAGCAGTACTTC. Translation gives CASSPKGTAYEQYF.